Listed below are T cell receptor beta chains from one sample, sequenced in a study of graft-versus-host responses after intestinal transplantation. These receptors' targets are unknown. The method was immunoSEQ multiplex PCR; TCRdb's version includes in-frame clones alone and lacks a portion of them. The sample lists under 130,000 clones; roughly 93% were seen once. The sequencing here drew on unstimulated CD8+ T cells sorted from spleen or lymph node cells, taken before intestinal transplant. These receptors came from a human donor who received an intestinal transplant. CDR3s include the opening cysteine and the closing phenylalanine or tryptophan. The D gene is left open where the match is weak. Expanded clones get a size class; other rows say once, few or many, or leave the size out.

CDR3 protein,CDR3 DNA,J gene,V gene,D gene,clone size
CASKDLTNTEAFF,TGTGCCAGCAAAGATCTGACGAACACTGAGGCTTTCTTT,TRBJ1-1,TRBV25-1,-,-
CASSESLTSTDTQYF,TGTGCCAGCAGTGAATCACTAACTAGCACAGATACGCAGTATTTT,TRBJ2-3,TRBV2,-,-
CAWSGGQGNTEAFF,TGTGCCTGGTCAGGCGGACAGGGGAACACTGAAGCTTTCTTT,TRBJ1-1,TRBV30,TRBD1,-
CASSYSPSGFSYEQYF,TGTGCCAGCAGTTACTCCCCTAGCGGGTTCTCCTACGAGCAGTACTTC,TRBJ2-7,TRBV6-5,TRBD2,-
CASSLEDSGGLYTDTQYF,TGTGCCAGCAGCTTAGAGGATAGCGGGGGGCTCTATACAGATACGCAGTATTTT,TRBJ2-3,TRBV7-2,TRBD2,once
CASSLGLTGGLPVYGYTF,TGTGCCAGCAGCTTGGGGTTGACAGGGGGCCTTCCCGTGTATGGCTACACCTTC,TRBJ1-2,TRBV13,TRBD1,-
CAISESTFSSTDTQYF,TGTGCCATCAGTGAGTCAACCTTTTCTAGCACAGATACGCAGTATTTT,TRBJ2-3,TRBV10-3,-,-
CASSAGSSTEAFF,TGTGCCAGCAGTGCAGGGTCGAGCACTGAAGCTTTCTTT,TRBJ1-1,TRBV2,-,-
CASSLGLAGLGTDTQYF,TGCGCCAGCAGCTTGGGGCTAGCGGGGCTGGGCACAGATACGCAGTATTTT,TRBJ2-3,TRBV5-1,TRBD2,-
CASSLILAREQYF,TGTGCCAGCAGCCTCATCCTAGCTCGTGAGCAGTACTTC,TRBJ2-7,TRBV7-2,-,-
CASSQEGFLIGEQFF,TGCGCCAGCAGCCAAGAGGGATTCTTGATTGGTGAGCAGTTCTTC,TRBJ2-1,TRBV4-1,-,once
CASSLVGGGEGGNEQFF,TGTGCCAGCAGCTTAGTGGGCGGGGGCGAGGGGGGCAATGAGCAGTTCTTC,TRBJ2-1,TRBV7-6,-,-
CATSYWTEDQPQHF,TGTGCCACCAGTTACTGGACGGAGGATCAGCCCCAGCATTTT,TRBJ1-5,TRBV15,-,-
CASSLGRPNTEAFF,TGTGCCAGCAGCTTAGGGCGCCCGAACACTGAAGCTTTCTTT,TRBJ1-1,TRBV11-1,-,-
CASSPGVVGSYNEQFF,TGTGCCAGCAGCCCCGGGGTGGTGGGGTCCTACAATGAGCAGTTCTTC,TRBJ2-1,TRBV7-8,-,-
CASSFIRDNSYNEQFF,TGTGCCAGCAGTTTCATACGGGACAACTCCTACAATGAGCAGTTCTTC,TRBJ2-1,TRBV27,-,-
CASSADRGEQYF,TGTGCCAGCTCAGCCGACAGGGGAGAGCAGTACTTC,TRBJ2-7,TRBV18,TRBD1,-
CASSSPTGYSYEQYF,TGTGCCAGCAGCTCCCCGACAGGGTATTCCTACGAGCAGTACTTC,TRBJ2-7,TRBV7-9,TRBD1,-
CASSPGLAGALSTGELFF,TGTGCCAGCAGCCCCGGACTAGCGGGGGCCCTGTCCACCGGGGAGCTGTTTTTT,TRBJ2-2,TRBV5-4,TRBD2,-
CASSQRGGLPDTQYF,TGTGCCAGCAGCCAACGGGGGGGCCTCCCAGATACGCAGTATTTT,TRBJ2-3,TRBV4-2,TRBD2,-
CASIGGPNTEAFF,TGTGCCAGCATCGGGGGCCCCAACACTGAAGCTTTCTTT,TRBJ1-1,TRBV6-5,-,-
CASSVETGSYEQYF,TGTGCCAGCAGCGTAGAAACGGGAAGCTACGAGCAGTACTTC,TRBJ2-7,TRBV9,-,-
CASSGPGTGLHEQYF,TGTGCCAGCAGTGGGCCGGGGACAGGGCTCCACGAGCAGTACTTC,TRBJ2-7,TRBV27,TRBD1,-
CASSLGGGGITDTQYF,TGTGCCAGCAGCTTAGGGGGCGGGGGGATTACAGATACGCAGTATTTT,TRBJ2-3,TRBV11-2,TRBD2,-
CASSLSQGTARETYEQYF,TGCGCCAGCAGCCTCTCCCAGGGAACGGCAAGGGAAACCTACGAGCAGTACTTC,TRBJ2-7,TRBV5-1,-,-
CASSLVYDGELFF,TGTGCCAGCAGCTTAGTTTATGACGGGGAGCTGTTTTTT,TRBJ2-2,TRBV7-3,-,-
CASSVAQVTDTQYF,TGTGCCAGCAGCGTAGCACAGGTAACAGATACGCAGTATTTT,TRBJ2-3,TRBV9,-,-
CASSKSPDTQYF,TGTGCCAGCAGCAAGAGCCCGGATACGCAGTATTTT,TRBJ2-3,TRBV7-3,-,-
CASSLTSYEQYF,TGTGCCAGCAGCTTGACCTCCTACGAGCAGTACTTC,TRBJ2-7,TRBV7-9,-,-
CASSSQGAGALEQYF,TGCGCCAGCAGCTCCCAGGGGGCGGGGGCACTCGAGCAGTACTTC,TRBJ2-7,TRBV5-1,-,-
CASSEIAGNTIYF,TGTGCCAGCAGTGAAATAGCCGGAAACACCATATATTTT,TRBJ1-3,TRBV6-1,-,-
CASSSAQSGEKLFF,TGTGCCAGCAGTTCAGCCCAATCGGGGGAAAAACTGTTTTTT,TRBJ1-4,TRBV6-6,-,-
CASSLEDSSYEQYF,TGTGCCAGCAGCTTAGAGGACAGCTCCTACGAGCAGTACTTC,TRBJ2-7,TRBV7-9,-,-